The TCR beta chain under discussion was sequenced for a study of blood T cell repertoires in COVID-19. On the study more broadly: Samples representing acute and convalescent COVID-19 were sourced from the United States, Italy and Spain. Sources were T cells, B-cell-depleted T cells, or PBMCs; the material itself was cDNA or gDNA.

Study processing details: Estimation of nucleated cell counts relied on the amplification of reference gene primers. TCRdb's table, derived via immunoSEQ multiplex PCR, lists solely in-frame clones and lacks some. V and J calls and clone size are copied from that table; D and trimming were computed from the DNA. The sample yields about 82,000 clones, under 90% seen once. This sequence was found in a middle-aged woman with active or convalescent COVID-19. Sequencing used peripheral blood.

CDR3 sequence (DNA): TGTGCCAGAAGCCTGGGGGCGAGAAGGTCCCAGTACTTC. This encodes CARSLGARRSQYF. This chain uses TRBV5-3 with TRBJ2-5; possible D gene TRBD1, 6 bases. TRBV5-3 is placed among ORFs of uncertain function. The CDR3 is 13 amino acids. V was trimmed by 4 bases and J by 9 bases, leaving 16 bases between them.